The next 30 T cell receptor beta chains were all read from a single sample in a study of blood T cell repertoires in COVID-19. The method was immunoSEQ multiplex PCR; TCRdb's version includes in-frame clones alone and lacks a portion of them. The repertoire holds about 170,000 clones, with around 74% as singletons. Input material: peripheral blood. The receptors were sampled from a woman of 80 years or more with acute or convalescent COVID-19.

The chain combines TRBV7-2 with TRBJ2-5; D perhaps matches TRBD2 (5 bases). CDR3 size: 14 residues. Trimming cost V 3 bases and J 4 bases, with 12 bases left between them. Per the germline V gene, CDR1 is SGHTA and CDR2 is FQGNSA. CDR3 amino acids: CASSFRTPAETQYF. Here the CDR3 DNA reads TGTGCCAGCAGCTTTCGGACTCCCGCAGAGACCCAGTACTTC.

This chain links TRBV9 with TRBJ1-1; the match to TRBD1 covers 7 bases. CDR3 length equals 14 residues. The V gene's germline CDR1 is SGDLS and CDR2 YYNGEE. V dropped 0 bases and J dropped 5; count of bases not matched to a gene: 4. The CDR3 DNA sequence: TGTGCCAGCAGCGTAGACCCAGGGGGGACTGAAGCTTTCTTT. Its translation: CASSVDPGGTEAFF. Supplemented by reference TRBV9 and TRBJ1-1, the full variable domain reads DSGVTQTPKHLITATGQRVTLRCSPRSGDLSVYWYQQSLDQGLQFLIQYYNGEERAKGNILERFSAQQFPDLHSELNLSSLELGDSALYFCASSVDPGGTEAFFGQGTRLTVV.

This clone was picked up a small number of times. The chain recombines TRBV7-9 with TRBJ2-7; 7 nucleotides line up with TRBD1. CDR3 length equals 14 residues. Germline V CDR1 and CDR2: SEHNR, FQNEAQ (reference sequence). V lost 3 bases, J lost 2 bases, and 4 bases stayed unmatched. The CDR3 nucleotides are TGTGCCAGCAGCTTGATCGGACAGGCCTACGAGCAGTACTTC. As protein: CASSLIGQAYEQYF.

This clone occurred once. A read error may account for a junction end that differs from germline. V usage is TRBV29-1 and J usage is TRBJ2-3; either TRBD1 or TRBD2 may fit D (5 bases each). Germline values: CDR1 SQVTM, CDR2 ANQGSEA. The CDR3 sequence is 14 residues long. The CDR3 sequence: CSVEGSRDTDTQYF. CDR3 DNA sequence: TGCAGCGTAGAAGGGAGCAGGGATACAGATACGCAGTATTTT.

CDR3 in amino acids: CASSQGHPRVEAFF. CDR3 DNA: TGTGCCAGCAGCCAGGGACACCCCCGAGTTGAAGCTTTCTTT. V usage is TRBV3-1 (or the pseudogene TRBV3-2) and J usage is TRBJ1-1, with D perhaps matching TRBD1 (6 bases). CDR3 length equals 14 residues. Germline V CDR1 and CDR2: LGHDT, YNNKEL (reference sequence). Deletions cut 3 bases from V and 7 bases from J, with 15 bases between.

This sequence joins TRBV7-6 and TRBJ1-3, with a weak D call TRBD1 (6 bases). Trimming took off 1 base at V and 4 bases at J, with 14 bases between the two ends. Germline CDR1 and CDR2: SGHVS and FNYEAQ. The CDR3 consists of 16 residues. The CDR3 region has the DNA TGTGCCAGCAGCTTAGTACCCACAGGGCAAGGAAACACCATATATTTT. This translates into CASSLVPTGQGNTIYF.

The chain combines TRBV25-1 with TRBJ1-4; 7 bases are a match to TRBD1. Losses at the gene ends were 5 bases for V and 8 bases for J; bases not matched to a gene: 11. Germline CDR1 and CDR2: MGHDK and SYGVNS. This CDR3 region has 15 residues. CDR3 amino acids: CASSLTRGRGEKLFF. CDR3 DNA: TGTGCCAGCAGTTTAACGAGGGGGCGAGGAGAAAAACTGTTTTTT.

V is TRBV3-1 (or the pseudogene TRBV3-2) and J is TRBJ2-3, with TRBD2 identical over 10 bases. In germline, CDR1 is LGHDT, CDR2 YNNKEL (reference sequence). With 0 bases clipped from V and 2 bases from J, the junction kept 5 bases outside the gene matches. The CDR3 totals 17 residues. In DNA, the CDR3 is TGTGCCAGCAGCCAAGATCTAGCGGGGGACTCCACAGATACGCAGTATTTT. This translates into CASSQDLAGDSTDTQYF.

The chain recombines TRBV6-5 with TRBJ2-2, with TRBD2 matching over 7 bases. CDR3 length: 12 amino acids. V gave up 8 bases and J gave up 8 bases; unmatched junction bases: 5. The V gene's germline CDR1 is MNHEY and CDR2 SVGAGI. The CDR3 here is CASGLGSGELFF. Here the CDR3 DNA reads TGTGCCAGCGGACTAGGTTCGGGGGAGCTGTTTTTT.

CDR3: CSVASGGIQETQYF. CDR3 sequence (DNA): TGCAGCGTTGCGAGCGGGGGAATCCAAGAGACCCAGTACTTC. The chain has TRBV29-1 and TRBJ2-5; 8 nucleotides agree with TRBD2. Germline V gene sequence: CDR1 SQVTM, CDR2 ANQGSEA. The CDR3 loop spans 14 amino acids. V gave up 4 bases and J gave up 1 base; unmatched junction bases: 5.

The V and J genes are TRBV18 and TRBJ1-4, with D possibly TRBD1 on 6 matching bases. The ends were cut back, 2 bases at V and 8 bases at J, with 12 bases in the middle. The CDR3 runs to 14 residues. The germline CDR1 and CDR2 sequences are KGHSH and LQKENI. The CDR3, as DNA: TGTGCCAGCTCACCAGCGGGGGGCAGGGAAAAACTGTTTTTT. This codes for CASSPAGGREKLFF. Combining the CDR3 with reference TRBV18 and TRBJ1-4 gives the whole variable domain NAGVMQNPRHLVRRRGQEARLRCSPMKGHSHVYWYRQLPEEGLKFMVYLQKENIIDESGMPKERFSAEFPKEGPSILRIQQVVRGDSAAYFCASSPAGGREKLFFGSGTQLSVL.

This chain joins TRBV2 and TRBJ2-2; 11 positions agree with TRBD2. Germline V gene sequence: CDR1 SNHLY, CDR2 FYNNEI. CDR3 length: 13 amino acids. The ends lost 8 bases at V and 5 bases at J; junction bases unmatched: 1. The CDR3 nucleotides read TGTGCCAGCTTAGCGGGGGGGACCGGGGAGCTGTTTTTT. It codes for CASLAGGTGELFF. Full variable domain (missing parts from reference TRBV2 and TRBJ2-2): EPEVTQTPSHQVTQMGQEVILRCVPISNHLYFYWYRQILGQKVEFLVSFYNNEISEKSEIFDDQFSVERPDGSNFTLKIRSTKLEDSAMYFCASLAGGTGELFFGEGSRLTVL.

This clone was detected only once. V is TRBV10-1 and J is TRBJ1-1; D not resolved. The germline gives CDR1 WNHNN, CDR2 SYGVQD (reference sequence). V was cut by 2 bases and J by 1 base, with 5 bases left in between. The CDR3 length is 13 residues. CDR3 bases: TGCGCCAGCAGTGAGGTAGCGAACACTGAAGCTTTCTTT. The encoded protein is CASSEVANTEAFF.

This chain connects TRBV6-6 to TRBJ2-5, with a possible D match to TRBD2 (6 bases). Looked up from germline, CDR1 is MNHNY and CDR2 is SVGAGI (reference sequence). The CDR3 runs 14 residues. Trimming left V 4 bases short and J 2 bases short, with 11 bases between. This CDR3 reads CASSSRDSQETQYF. The CDR3 DNA reads TGTGCCAGCAGTTCCCGGGACTCTCAAGAGACCCAGTACTTC.

This clone was observed a single time. This rearrangement joins TRBV15 to TRBJ2-1; 7 positions match TRBD2. Unmatched junction bases numbered 6, after V lost 0 bases and J lost 7 bases. CDR1 and CDR2 (germline): LNHNV, YYDKDF (reference sequence). This CDR3 contains 15 residues. The DNA of the CDR3 is TGTGCCACCAGCAGAGATGCCTCCGGGGGGAATGAGCAGTTCTTC. This codes for CATSRDASGGNEQFF.

This clone showed up just a few times. The V gene is TRBV6-2 or TRBV6-3, the J gene TRBJ2-1; TRBD2 aligns across 11 bases. The germline V gene encodes CDR1 MNHEY and CDR2 SVGEGT. The CDR3 contains 15 residues. Trimming at V came to 5 bases and at J to 5 bases, leaving 5 bases not matched to a gene. The CDR3 protein is CASSDTSGGDNEQFF. As DNA, the CDR3 is TGTGCCAGCAGTGACACTAGCGGGGGCGACAATGAGCAGTTCTTC.

V is TRBV6-5 and J is TRBJ2-1; 7 nucleotides agree with TRBD1. The germline gives CDR1 MNHEY, CDR2 SVGAGI. V dropped 0 bases and J dropped 7; count of bases not matched to a gene: 6. The CDR3 runs 15 residues. The CDR3 region is CASSYSAGGQNEQFF. CDR3 in DNA: TGTGCCAGCAGTTACTCGGCAGGGGGTCAAAATGAGCAGTTCTTC.

This clone has only a few counts. The rearrangement joins TRBV5-6 to TRBJ2-1; D remains ambiguous. With 3 bases removed from V and 6 bases from J, the gap between germline ends came to 13 bases. Germline CDR1 reads SGHDT; CDR2 reads YYEEEE. CDR3 length: 14 amino acids. The CDR3 loop is CASSSAPSRNEQFF. Here the CDR3 DNA reads TGTGCCAGCAGCTCAGCCCCTAGTCGCAATGAGCAGTTCTTC.

The genes are TRBV29-1 and TRBJ1-2, with 10 positions matching TRBD1. The germline CDR1 and CDR2 sequences are SQVTM and ANQGSEA. Trimming removed 7 bases from V and 2 bases from J; junction bases left unmatched: 7. The CDR3 has 14 residues. The CDR3 sequence: CSADRGQANYGYTF. DNA for the CDR3: TGCAGCGCTGACAGGGGGCAGGCGAACTATGGCTACACCTTC.

The V gene is TRBV7-2, the J gene TRBJ1-2; D not resolved. CDR3 length: 12 amino acids. Looked up from germline, CDR1 is SGHTA and CDR2 is FQGNSA. Trimming took 3 bases from V and 3 from J, leaving 5 bases between them. The CDR3: CASSFEDYGYTF. Written as DNA, the CDR3 is TGTGCCAGCAGCTTTGAGGACTATGGCTACACCTTC.

The chain uses TRBV3-1 (or the pseudogene TRBV3-2) and TRBJ2-3; D unclear. Trimming shortened V by 4 bases and J by 6 bases, and 14 bases separated the two germline ends. In germline, CDR1 is LGHDT, CDR2 YNNKEL (reference sequence). The CDR3 extends over 14 amino acids. CDR3 in amino acids: CASSPLASGDTQYF. CDR3 nucleotides: TGTGCCAGCAGCCCCTTGGCATCCGGGGATACGCAGTATTTT.

The chain is built from TRBV28 and TRBJ2-1; D is undetermined. From germline, CDR1 is MDHEN and CDR2 SYDVKM. The V and J ends lost 8 bases and 3 bases respectively, with 8 bases between them. The CDR3 sequence is 12 residues long. This CDR3 is CASGGYYNEQFF. The CDR3 nucleotides read TGTGCCAGCGGCGGATACTACAATGAGCAGTTCTTC.

This chain uses TRBV19 with TRBJ1-3, with unresolved D. The CDR3 covers 16 residues. Trimming removed 3 bases at V and 4 bases at J, with 16 bases between. The germline CDR1 and CDR2 sequences are LNHDA and SQIVND (reference sequence). The CDR3 spells CASSIGRRNSGNTIYF. The CDR3 region has the DNA TGTGCCAGTAGTATCGGGAGGCGGAATTCGGGAAACACCATATATTTT.

This clone was seen just once. V gene TRBV19 combines with J gene TRBJ1-1; maybe TRBD1 (5 bases). The CDR3 loop spans 13 amino acids. The V gene's germline CDR1 is LNHDA and CDR2 SQIVND (reference sequence). V was shortened by 4 bases and J by 4 bases, with 10 bases between the two germline ends. The CDR3 DNA follows: TGTGCCAGTAGTAGCCAGGGTACCACTGAAGCTTTCTTT. Encoded protein: CASSSQGTTEAFF.

V and J are TRBV7-2 and TRBJ2-5; 15 bases match TRBD2. Unmatched junction bases numbered 4, after V lost 0 bases and J lost 5 bases. This CDR3 spans 17 amino acids. Germline assignment: CDR1 SGHTA and CDR2 FQGNSA. The CDR3, as DNA: TGTGCCAGCAGCTTAGCGGCAGGACTAGCGGGGGGGGAGACCCAGTACTTC. The encoded protein is CASSLAAGLAGGETQYF.

This chain connects TRBV28 to TRBJ2-7, with 9 bases matching TRBD2. Germline CDR1 and CDR2: MDHEN and SYDVKM. The V gene end was trimmed by 6 bases and the J gene end by 4 bases; junction bases not matched to a gene: 7. The CDR3 is 14 residues long. DNA for the CDR3: TGTGCCAGCAGAGGACTAGCGAAAAATTACGAGCAGTACTTC. Translating it yields CASRGLAKNYEQYF.

V and J are TRBV4-3 and TRBJ2-3, with TRBD2 as a possible D gene (6 bases). CDR3 length: 17 residues. Germline assignment: CDR1 LGHNA and CDR2 YSLEER. Trimming shortened V by 3 bases and J by 2 bases, and 18 bases separated the two germline ends. The CDR3 DNA reads as TGCGCCAGCAGCCACCGCCAGGGACTGCCCTACACAGATACGCAGTATTTT. Translation: CASSHRQGLPYTDTQYF.

This chain links TRBV2 with TRBJ1-1; tentative D call: TRBD1 (5 bases). Germline V gene sequence: CDR1 SNHLY, CDR2 FYNNEI. This CDR3 has 13 amino acids. Trimming removed 5 bases from V and 1 base from J, with 8 bases in between. The CDR3 loop is CASSTDKNTEAFF. The CDR3, as DNA: TGTGCCAGCAGTACGGACAAGAACACTGAAGCTTTCTTT.

The CDR3 region is CASRTGGREQFF. The CDR3 nucleotides read TGTGCCAGCAGGACAGGGGGCCGTGAGCAGTTCTTC. J is TRBJ2-1 and V is TRBV28; TRBD1 aligns across 10 bases. V lost 6 bases and J lost 9; bases outside the gene matches: 2. Germline values: CDR1 MDHEN, CDR2 SYDVKM. This CDR3 is 12 amino acids long.

The chain links TRBV5-1 to TRBJ1-3; D uncertain. V dropped 4 bases and J dropped 2 bases, with 10 bases sitting between them. From germline, CDR1 is SGHRS and CDR2 YFSETQ. The CDR3 spans 14 residues. CDR3 residues: CASSPDWAGNTIYF. The DNA of the CDR3 is TGCGCCAGCAGCCCGGACTGGGCTGGAAACACCATATATTTT.